A single sample is the source of the 29 T cell receptor beta chains below, sequenced in a study of technical replicates of blood from a few donors. Method: immunoSEQ multiplex PCR; TCRdb's copy keeps in-frame clones and lacks some. Among under 85,000 clones listed, 97% were seen once. The sequencing input was T cells isolated from PBMCs. The source of these receptors is a human donor in good health.

This chain connects TRBV9 to TRBJ2-2; 10 bases line up with TRBD2. The V gene's germline CDR1 is SGDLS and CDR2 YYNGEE. V lost 4 bases and J lost 0; bases outside the gene matches: 6. The CDR3 covers 17 residues. The CDR3: CASSIVAGGSNTGELFF. The CDR3 DNA follows: TGTGCCAGCAGCATAGTAGCGGGGGGTTCGAACACCGGGGAGCTGTTTTTT. Full variable domain (outside the CDR3, taken from reference TRBV9 and TRBJ2-2): DSGVTQTPKHLITATGQRVTLRCSPRSGDLSVYWYQQSLDQGLQFLIQYYNGEERAKGNILERFSAQQFPDLHSELNLSSLELGDSALYFCASSIVAGGSNTGELFFGEGSRLTVL.

This sequence joins TRBV6-5 and TRBJ2-7, with TRBD1 identical over 8 bases. V trimming: 5 bases; J trimming: 5 bases; junction bases outside the gene matches: 2. The germline gives CDR1 MNHEY, CDR2 SVGAGI. The CDR3 has 12 amino acids. In DNA form, the CDR3 reads TGTGCCAGCAGTGGACAGGGTAACGAGCAGTACTTC. Protein sequence: CASSGQGNEQYF.

V and J are TRBV19 and TRBJ1-6; D is unresolved. CDR3 size: 13 residues. The V and J ends lost 6 bases and 6 bases respectively, with 9 bases between them. The V gene's germline CDR1 is LNHDA and CDR2 SQIVND (reference sequence). The CDR3 DNA is TGTGCCAGTAGCGTATCTCTTAATTCACCCCTCCACTTT. This gives the protein CASSVSLNSPLHF.

The V call is TRBV14, the J call TRBJ2-7, with TRBD2 matching 7 bases. The trim removed 2 bases at V and 5 bases at J, leaving 9 bases unmatched. This CDR3 is 15 amino acids long. Germline-derived CDR1 and CDR2 are SGHDN and FVKESK. The CDR3 is CASSQSVGGTDEQYF. The CDR3 DNA sequence: TGTGCCAGCAGCCAATCAGTCGGGGGGACGGACGAGCAGTACTTC. The full variable domain, in which reference TRBV14 and TRBJ2-7 provide the parts outside the CDR3, is EAGVTQFPSHSVIEKGQTVTLRCDPISGHDNLYWYRRVMGKEIKFLLHFVKESKQDESGMPNNRFLAERTGGTYSTLKVQPAELEDSGVYFCASSQSVGGTDEQYFGPGTRLTVT.

The V and J genes are TRBV9 and TRBJ2-1; 13 nucleotides match TRBD2. The junction had 3 bases not matched to a gene; V was cut back by 2 bases and J by 4 bases. Germline V CDR1 and CDR2: SGDLS, YYNGEE. The CDR3 loop spans 16 amino acids. CDR3 sequence reads: CASSVGLAGVYNEQFF. The CDR3 region has the DNA TGTGCCAGCAGCGTCGGACTAGCGGGGGTGTACAATGAGCAGTTCTTC. Complete variable domain (other parts from reference TRBV9 and TRBJ2-1): DSGVTQTPKHLITATGQRVTLRCSPRSGDLSVYWYQQSLDQGLQFLIQYYNGEERAKGNILERFSAQQFPDLHSELNLSSLELGDSALYFCASSVGLAGVYNEQFFGPGTRLTVL.

The chain joins TRBV9 to TRBJ2-7; TRBD2 matches 7 bases. With 1 base clipped from V and 1 base from J, the junction kept 8 bases outside the gene matches. CDR1 and CDR2 from the germline V gene are SGDLS and YYNGEE. This CDR3 has 16 residues. CDR3 amino acids: CASSVFSVGGSYEQYF. The CDR3 DNA sequence: TGTGCCAGCAGCGTATTTTCGGTGGGAGGGTCCTACGAGCAGTACTTC. The variable domain in full, with the rest retrieved from reference TRBV9 and TRBJ2-7, is DSGVTQTPKHLITATGQRVTLRCSPRSGDLSVYWYQQSLDQGLQFLIQYYNGEERAKGNILERFSAQQFPDLHSELNLSSLELGDSALYFCASSVFSVGGSYEQYFGPGTRLTVT.

The V call is TRBV5-4, the J call TRBJ2-5; 10 nucleotides agree with TRBD1. The J segment lost 5 bases and the V segment lost 4 bases, leaving 5 bases of the junction unmatched. Per germline, CDR1 SGHNT and CDR2 YYREEE (reference sequence). The CDR3 is 14 residues long. Here the CDR3 reads CASSRTGGGETQYF. The CDR3 nucleotides read TGTGCCAGCAGCCGGACAGGGGGAGGGGAGACCCAGTACTTC.

This chain connects TRBV6-6 to TRBJ2-5, with D possibly TRBD2 on 6 matching bases. V lost 11 bases and J 1 base, leaving 17 bases between the germline ends. The CDR3 loop spans 14 amino acids. Per germline, CDR1 MNHNY and CDR2 SVGAGI (reference sequence). The CDR3 DNA is TGTGCCTCCCTCGGAGGGAGCTCCCAAGAGACCCAGTACTTC. It codes for CASLGGSSQETQYF.

The CDR3 reads CASSLWGGTETYNSPLHF. CDR3 nucleotides: TGCGCCAGCAGCCTTTGGGGGGGGACGGAAACCTATAATTCACCCCTCCACTTT. The rearrangement joins TRBV5-1 to TRBJ1-6, with D possibly being TRBD1 (5 bases). The CDR3 contains 18 residues. Germline assignment: CDR1 SGHRS and CDR2 YFSETQ. V was trimmed by 4 bases and J by 2 bases, leaving 19 bases between them. Full variable domain (remainder filled in from reference TRBV5-1 and TRBJ1-6): KAGVTQTPRYLIKTRGQQVTLSCSPISGHRSVSWYQQTPGQGLQFLFEYFSETQRNKGNFPGRFSGRQFSNSRSEMNVSTLELGDSALYLCASSLWGGTETYNSPLHFGNGTRLTVT.

The CDR3 region has the DNA TGTGCCAGCTCACCAGGGGGCTCTCAGCCCCAGCATTTT. Translating gives CASSPGGSQPQHF. The V gene is TRBV18, the J gene TRBJ1-5; maybe TRBD1 (6 bases). V dropped 2 bases and J dropped 6 bases, with 8 bases sitting between them. This CDR3 is built from 13 residues. Germline loops: CDR1 KGHSH, CDR2 LQKENI.

The chain has TRBV5-1 and TRBJ2-1; 14 nucleotides line up with TRBD2. This CDR3 spans 19 amino acids. Germline V gives CDR1 SGHRS, CDR2 YFSETQ. V trimming: 2 bases; J trimming: 4 bases; junction bases outside the gene matches: 11. The CDR3: CASSLRTSGGSNNYNEQFF. The CDR3 bases are TGCGCCAGCAGCTTACGGACTAGCGGGGGGTCTAATAATTACAATGAGCAGTTCTTC.

This clone was seen once. J is TRBJ1-4 and V is TRBV7-9; D is undetermined. CDR1 SEHNR and CDR2 FQNEAQ come from the germline V gene (reference sequence). Between the trimmed V and J ends, which lost 0 bases and 5 bases, there was a span of 10 bases. The length of the CDR3 is 15 residues. CDR3 nucleotides: TGTGCCAGCAGCTTAGCACGGCAGAGGAATGAAAAACTGTTTTTT. Translated: CASSLARQRNEKLFF.

The CDR3 sequence is CASSYAGGSEKLFF. The CDR3 DNA reads TGTGCCAGCAGCTACGCAGGGGGTTCGGAAAAACTGTTTTTT. The rearrangement joins TRBV7-9 to TRBJ1-4, with 7 positions matching TRBD1. J gave up 8 bases and V 4 bases, and 7 bases lay outside the gene matches. Germline CDR1 is SEHNR and CDR2 is FQNEAQ (reference sequence). The CDR3 spans 14 residues.

This chain joins TRBV28 and TRBJ2-7; D is undetermined. From germline, CDR1 is MDHEN and CDR2 SYDVKM. Trimming removed 3 bases at V and 1 base at J, with 7 bases between. The CDR3 is made up of 13 amino acids. CDR3 sequence: CASSLGISYEQYF. DNA for the CDR3: TGTGCCAGCAGTTTGGGCATATCCTACGAGCAGTACTTC.

The chain uses TRBV12-5 and TRBJ1-4, with TRBD1 matching over 8 bases. Germline V lookup: CDR1 LGHNT, CDR2 FRNRAP. J was trimmed by 4 bases and V by 2 bases; bases with no gene match: 9. The CDR3 loop spans 17 amino acids. The CDR3 region has the DNA TGTGCTAGTGGTTTGAGAGGGTCCGGGACAGGTAATGAAAAACTGTTTTTT. Its translation is CASGLRGSGTGNEKLFF.

The chain couples TRBV5-1 to TRBJ2-5, with D uncertain. V was pared by 4 bases and J by 4 bases, with 14 bases between. The V gene's germline CDR1 is SGHRS and CDR2 YFSETQ. The CDR3 has 14 residues. CDR3 in amino acids: CASSGSGGPETQYF. The CDR3, as DNA: TGCGCCAGCAGCGGTTCGGGTGGCCCAGAGACCCAGTACTTC.

This chain connects TRBV6-4 to TRBJ1-6, with 7 nucleotides matching TRBD1. This CDR3 has 14 amino acids. CDR1 and CDR2 (germline): MRHNA, SNTAGT. V was clipped by 6 bases and J by 7 bases; unmatched bases: 6. The CDR3 here is CASSRGQPNSPLHF. The CDR3 coding sequence is TGTGCCAGCAGCCGGGGACAGCCAAATTCACCCCTCCACTTT.

This chain links TRBV6-1 with TRBJ1-5, with a possible D match to TRBD1 (6 bases). The V gene's germline CDR1 is MNHNS and CDR2 SASEGT. With 1 base removed from V and 7 bases from J, the gap between germline ends came to 14 bases. This CDR3 is built from 15 residues. In DNA form, the CDR3 reads TGTGCCAGCAGTGAAGATGGGGGCGTCTGGCAGCCCCAGCATTTT. The encoded protein is CASSEDGGVWQPQHF.

The chain carries TRBV6-6 and TRBJ2-7; D is undetermined. V gave up 5 bases and J gave up 5 bases, with 10 bases separating them. Germline V gene sequence: CDR1 MNHNY, CDR2 SVGAGI (reference sequence). The CDR3 extends over 12 amino acids. CDR3 sequence reads: CASSDDIDEQYF. DNA for the CDR3: TGTGCCAGCAGTGACGACATAGACGAGCAGTACTTC.

The rearrangement uses TRBV2 and TRBJ1-2; possible D gene TRBD1, 6 bases. The CDR3 is 16 residues long. With 1 base removed from V and 4 bases from J, the gap between germline ends came to 16 bases. Germline CDR1 SNHLY, CDR2 FYNNEI. The CDR3 protein is CASSEEGGRAPYGYTF. The DNA for the CDR3 is TGTGCCAGCAGTGAAGAGGGGGGGCGAGCTCCCTATGGCTACACCTTC.

The V gene is TRBV13, the J gene TRBJ2-3; the match to TRBD2 covers 15 bases. J was trimmed by 6 bases and V by 5 bases; bases with no gene match: 6. The CDR3 consists of 16 residues. CDR1 and CDR2 from the germline V gene are PRHDT and FYEKMQ (reference sequence). The CDR3 DNA follows: TGTGCCAGCAGCCGACTAGGACTAGCGGGAGGGGATACGCAGTATTTT. This codes for CASSRLGLAGGDTQYF.

The chain employs TRBV19 and TRBJ1-1; D perhaps matches TRBD1 (5 bases). The germline gives CDR1 LNHDA, CDR2 SQIVND (reference sequence). Trimming pared 5 bases from V and 1 base from J, leaving 8 bases between. The CDR3 contains 13 residues. The CDR3 region has the DNA TGTGCCAGTAGTGGCGGGGGGAACACTGAAGCTTTCTTT. This encodes CASSGGGNTEAFF.

V usage is TRBV7-2 and J usage is TRBJ1-4; no reliable D call. Germline values: CDR1 SGHTA, CDR2 FQGNSA. V lost 2 bases, J lost 7 bases, and 8 bases lay in between. The CDR3 loop spans 13 amino acids. DNA of the CDR3: TGTGCCAGCAGCTTATCCCCGGGTGAAAAACTGTTTTTT. Translation: CASSLSPGEKLFF.

This sequence joins TRBV6-5 and TRBJ1-3; 9 bases are shared with TRBD1. The germline V gene encodes CDR1 MNHEY and CDR2 SVGAGI. Trimming at V came to 10 bases and at J to 4 bases, leaving 8 bases not matched to a gene. The CDR3 is 14 residues long. The CDR3 region has the DNA TGTGCCACACGGACAGGGGATACGGGAAACACCATATATTTT. It yields the protein CATRTGDTGNTIYF.

The chain employs TRBV30 and TRBJ2-7; D perhaps matches TRBD1 (6 bases). Between the trimmed V and J ends, which lost 1 base and 5 bases, there was a span of 15 bases. The CDR3 contains 14 residues. CDR1 is GTSNPN and CDR2 is SVGIG in the germline V gene (reference sequence). The CDR3 DNA follows: TGTGCCTGGAGTGACCCGGGACATCTCAACGAGCAGTACTTC. Protein product: CAWSDPGHLNEQYF.

This clone has a handful of counts. Distinct nucleotide sequences in the sample also encode this CDR3. The V call is TRBV9, the J call TRBJ2-1, with a possible D match to TRBD2 (5 bases). The CDR3 contains 13 residues. Germline-derived CDR1 and CDR2 are SGDLS and YYNGEE. V lost 2 bases, J lost 2 bases, and 5 bases lay in between. CDR3 in DNA: TGTGCCAGCAGCGTCGGGGCCTACAATGAGCAGTTCTTC. The encoded protein is CASSVGAYNEQFF.

The V gene is TRBV7-6, the J gene TRBJ2-7; TRBD1 matches at 8 bases. The junction had 4 bases not matched to a gene; V was cut back by 4 bases and J by 2 bases. CDR1 is SGHVS and CDR2 is FNYEAQ in the germline V gene. The CDR3 sequence is 14 residues long. CDR3 sequence: CASSSRQGPYEQYF. The CDR3 bases are TGTGCCAGCAGCTCCCGACAGGGGCCCTACGAGCAGTACTTC.

J is TRBJ1-2 and V is TRBV29-1; D might be TRBD1 (6 bases). Trimming removed 3 bases from V and 6 bases from J, with 17 bases in between. This CDR3 comprises 14 residues. Per the germline V gene, CDR1 is SQVTM and CDR2 is ANQGSEA. CDR3 bases: TGCAGCGTTGATGAACAGGGCATGATGGATGGCTACACCTTC. It translates to CSVDEQGMMDGYTF.

This chain connects TRBV6-5 to TRBJ1-1; D is unclear. The germline CDR1 and CDR2 sequences are MNHEY and SVGAGI. V shed 8 bases and J shed 1 base, with 5 bases lying between them. The CDR3 runs 11 residues. The CDR3 region has the DNA TGTGCCAGCGTACAGAACACTGAAGCTTTCTTT. Translating gives CASVQNTEAFF.